This TCR beta chain was identified during a study of cytomegalovirus exposure and HLA in healthy donors. Study observations and caveats: Reports described diagnosis of cytomegalovirus status by the classifier as highly specific and sensitive. Among TCR beta chains, those listed as cytomegalovirus-associated numbered some 160. That first-cohort TCR clusters tended to co-occur in the roughly 120 validation repertoires was found in a later analysis.

In the case of this clone: Its antigen is unknown.

This CDR3 contains 15 residues. V lost 2 bases and J lost 7, with 19 bases in between. CDR1 SGHNT and CDR2 YYREEE come from the germline V gene (reference sequence). Measured with immunoSEQ multiplex PCR; TCRdb has only the in-frame clones, and not every one. The sample includes about 54,000 clones, approximately 89% seen only once; the top ten take 7.5% to 10%. Separate from the 666-subject first cohort, the approximately 120-subject validation cohort was the one that the donors belonged to. The receptor was isolated from a woman aged 18-30 years in good health and CMV-seropositive. The genes are TRBV5-4 and TRBJ2-7, with a tentative D call TRBD2 (7 bases). The sample consisted of PBMCs. Written as DNA, the CDR3 is TGTGCCAGCAGCTTAGACTCTCGGAAGGGGGGGGAGCAGTACTTC. Amino acids: CASSLDSRKGGEQYF.